This T cell receptor (beta chain) was sequenced in a study of blood T cell repertoires in COVID-19. Study details: Samples representing acute and convalescent COVID-19 were sourced from the United States, Italy and Spain. Sources were T cells, B-cell-depleted T cells, or PBMCs; the material itself was cDNA or gDNA.

TCRdb's copy holds only in-frame clones and misses some; the assay was immunoSEQ multiplex PCR. The sample carries 30,000 to 40,000 clones, 85% recorded once. By sample share, this clone is medium-sized. The CDR3 is 12 amino acids. V lost 6 bases to trimming and J lost 8 bases; unmatched junction nucleotides: 6. Germline V gene data show CDR1 as MNHEY and CDR2 as SMNVEV (reference sequence). Sequencing used peripheral blood. This chain joins TRBV27 and TRBJ1-2; 7 bases agree with TRBD1. The receptor's source is a human donor with acute or convalescent COVID-19. The donor label of this sample is uncertain. The CDR3 DNA reads TGTGCCAGCAGGAAGACAGGGTCGGGCTACACCTTC. The encoded protein is CASRKTGSGYTF.